This TCR beta chain was identified during a study of T cell repertoires in cytomegalovirus infection. Study-wide context: Based on public TCR beta signatures, there were indications of CMV infection and of a matching HLA type. Regarding the study as a whole: Accumulated public TCR beta family frequency recognized individuals carrying CMV together with the relevant HLA.

Note on this clonotype: The antigen is unknown. The junction departs from the called germline gene at one end, perhaps through a read error.

The length of the CDR3 is 15 residues. MiXCR was run by TCRdb on the reads, yielding one entry per CDR3 protein. This table has hundreds of thousands of distinct CDR3 sequences, about 33% appearing once. The sample consisted of PBMCs. The V and J genes are TRBV5-3 and TRBJ2-7; no clear D gene. TRBV5-3 is reported as an ORF; its role is uncertain. The clonotype comes from a human donor in good health (CMV status not recorded). Some clones in this sample may be carry-over from other donors' samples. The CDR3 DNA is TGTGCCAGCAGCTCACGGACGGGCGTCGCTTACGAGCAGTACTTC. Translation: CASSSRTGVAYEQYF.